The source of this T cell receptor beta chain is a study of neurological immune-mediated disorders (dated 2019 in TCRdb). About the investigation overall: Peripheral blood TCR-beta repertoires from HTLV-I-associated myelopathy (HAM/TSP) patients, multiple sclerosis patients and healthy controls were compared by UMI-based sequencing. The cohort comprised about 70 subjects: roughly 15 HAM/TSP patients, some 34 multiple sclerosis patients and 20 or so healthy controls. The 90 to 120 TCR-beta libraries covered PBMC samples along with longitudinal samples, technical triplicates, and paired sorted CD4+ and CD8+ T-cell subsets.

The healthy controls were volunteers from a blood bank in Maryland, USA. Libraries from unsorted PBMCs were made from 2 million PBMCs kept in RNAlater at -80 degrees C until RNA extraction. Peripheral blood was subjected to Ficoll-Hypaque density gradient centrifugation to isolate PBMCs, which were then cryopreserved in liquid nitrogen. The germline V gene encodes CDR1 SGHTA and CDR2 FQGTGA. Spanning cysteine to phenylalanine, the CDR3 consists of 15 amino acids. Only CDR3 DNA is held: 45 bases, read in frame from base 1. Concerning this clonotype itself: There is no known antigen for this receptor. The junction differs from germline at one of its ends, possibly a read error.

cDNA was synthesized by template-switch 5'RACE using a primer carrying a 10-nucleotide random unique molecular identifier by which each TCR transcript was tagged. Each sequencing run produced over 190 million TCR-beta sequences covering 15-18 subjects. The RNeasy kit was used for extraction of total RNA. The KAPA Real-time Library Amplification kit was used to amplify TCR-beta VDJ regions with primers targeting the TCR constant region and the 5'RACE anchor. Sample indexes and Illumina adaptors were added in a first PCR, and a second PCR then increased library yield. After Ampure bead purification, the roughly 650 bp TCR product was size-selected on a 2% E-gel SizeSelection system. Before pooling, libraries had their quality checked on a Bioanalyzer, their concentration measured with Qubit, and their quantity determined with the Kapa Library Quantification kit. Libraries were sequenced paired-end 2 x 150 bp on an Illumina HiSeq 2500. To increase sequence diversity, roughly 24-31% phiX was spiked into each library pool. In the source study's methods: The UMI-based MiGEC pipeline processed quality-filtered reads and removed over 80% of raw TCR sequences during error correction. VDJ genes were aligned to IMGT germline references, and each clonotype was defined by a unique CDR3 amino acid sequence together with V-J genes. VDJtools evaluated clonal expansion, Shannon diversity and CDR3 relatedness (CalcPairwiseDistances, ClusterSamples); CLCbio workbench built phylogenetic trees. Using coefficient-of-variation modelling across technical triplicates, the study counted a clone as expanded if it had at least 8 unique UMIs. TCRdb cleaned the public reads at Q25 with fastp, built clones with MiXCR and kept in-frame beta chains. Rows are unified per CDR3 protein, each entry keeping the most common DNA and genes. For this entry, the V and J calls and clone size follow TCRdb and not the study's own pipeline. In all, the sample holds over 25,000 distinct CDR3 sequences, and roughly 21% of those were seen once. In total, the top ten clones hold under 20% of the sample.

Study-level results and caveats: TCR clonal expansion was greatest in HAM/TSP patients and smallest in MS patients, who ranked below even healthy controls. Expanded clones from different subjects shared no identical CDR3 amino acid sequences, which suggests that TCR-beta repertoires were private in all groups.

Sequences were obtained from PBMCs. This chain joins TRBV7-3 to TRBJ2-3, with the D gene too uncertain to name. This clonotype originated in a woman aged 60-70 years in good health. CDR3 region: CDSSLTNGRTDTQYF. The bases are TGTGACAGCAGCCTCACAAATGGGCGCACAGATACGCAGTATTTT.